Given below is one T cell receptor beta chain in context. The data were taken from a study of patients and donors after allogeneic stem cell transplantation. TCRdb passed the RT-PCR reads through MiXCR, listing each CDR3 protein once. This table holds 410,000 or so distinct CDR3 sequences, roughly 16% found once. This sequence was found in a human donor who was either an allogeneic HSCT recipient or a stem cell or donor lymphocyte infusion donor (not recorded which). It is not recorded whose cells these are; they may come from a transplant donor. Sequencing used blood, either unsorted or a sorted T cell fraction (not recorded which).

This chain's CDR3 is CASSLTGMGTDTQYF. The CDR3, as DNA: TGCGCCAGCAGCTTGACAGGGATGGGCACAGATACGCAGTATTTT. The genes are TRBV5-1 and TRBJ2-3, with D possibly matching TRBD1 (6 bases). Trimming cost V 1 base and J 1 base, with 10 bases left between them. The germline V gene has CDR1 SGHRS and CDR2 YFSETQ. The CDR3 covers 15 residues.